Shown below are 29 T cell receptor beta chains from a single sample sequenced in a study of blood T cell repertoires in COVID-19. The protocol was immunoSEQ multiplex PCR, while the TCRdb copy is restricted to in-frame clones and leaves out a portion. The profile shows under 55,000 clones, about 78% of them singletons. The sequenced sample was PBMCs or T cells enriched from blood (not recorded which). The receptors stem from a woman in her forties or fifties with acute COVID-19.

Only a few counts were recorded for this clone. This sequence joins TRBV19 and TRBJ1-4; D is unresolved. The CDR3 spans 15 residues. Germline CDR1 LNHDA, CDR2 SQIVND (reference sequence). Trimming pared 5 bases from V and 8 bases from J, leaving 18 bases between. The CDR3 sequence is CASSGSQKVREKLFF. Here the CDR3 DNA reads TGTGCCAGTAGTGGATCACAGAAAGTACGGGAAAAACTGTTTTTT.

The chain couples TRBV9 to TRBJ2-3, with D perhaps TRBD2 (7 bases). The CDR3 totals 14 residues. Germline loops: CDR1 SGDLS, CDR2 YYNGEE. V lost 4 bases and J 5 bases, leaving 14 bases between the germline ends. CDR3 in DNA: TGTGCCAGCAGCATGGGGGGGGCAAGAGATACGCAGTATTTT. Protein sequence: CASSMGGARDTQYF.

The chain carries TRBV29-1 and TRBJ1-1, with D perhaps matching TRBD1 (6 bases). Looked up from germline, CDR1 is SQVTM and CDR2 is ANQGSEA. V lost 7 bases to trimming and J lost 10 bases, with 16 bases between them. The CDR3 covers 11 residues. The CDR3 spells CSESQGLRAFF. The CDR3 nucleotides read TGCAGCGAGTCCCAGGGGTTGAGAGCTTTCTTT. Together with reference TRBV29-1 and TRBJ1-1, the CDR3 gives the full variable domain: SAVISQKPSRDICQRGTSLTIQCQVDSQVTMMFWYRQQPGQSLTLIATANQGSEATYESGFVIDKFPISRPNLTFSTLTVSNMSPEDSSIYLCSESQGLRAFFGQGTRLTVV.

This clone came up a few times. This sequence joins TRBV11-3 and TRBJ2-5; 7 nucleotides line up with TRBD2. From germline, CDR1 is SGHNT and CDR2 YENEEA. The junction had 8 bases not matched to a gene; V was cut back by 4 bases and J by 3 bases. The CDR3 spans 15 residues. The CDR3: CASSSGLSTEETQYF. The CDR3 DNA reads TGTGCCAGCAGCTCGGGACTATCAACCGAAGAGACCCAGTACTTC.

The rearrangement joins TRBV5-4 to TRBJ1-3, with 7 bases identical to TRBD1. Germline V lookup: CDR1 SGHNT, CDR2 YYREEE (reference sequence). The CDR3 is 18 residues long. The V segment lost 1 base and the J segment 0 bases; nucleotides outside the gene matches: 10. CDR3 region: CASSLMGQRSSSGNTIYF. DNA for the CDR3: TGTGCCAGCAGCTTGATGGGACAGCGCTCGAGCTCTGGAAACACCATATATTTT. The full variable domain, its missing parts supplied by reference TRBV5-4 and TRBJ1-3, is ETGVTQSPTHLIKTRGQQVTLRCSSQSGHNTVSWYQQALGQGPQFIFQYYREEENGRGNFPPRFSGLQFPNYSSELNVNALELDDSALYLCASSLMGQRSSSGNTIYFGEGSWLTVV.

There are a few counts of this clone. J is TRBJ2-1 and V is TRBV19; TRBD2 aligns across 9 bases. CDR1 is LNHDA, CDR2 SQIVND, per germline (reference sequence). V dropped 6 bases and J dropped 8; count of bases not matched to a gene: 5. The length of the CDR3 is 13 residues. The CDR3 DNA reads as TGTGCCAGTAGCGCTAGCGGGGTGTATGAGCAGTTCTTC. Protein product: CASSASGVYEQFF.

The gene calls are TRBV24-1 and TRBJ2-3; 9 bases are shared with TRBD2. Germline CDR1 and CDR2: KGHDR and SFDVKD. The junction had 6 bases not matched to a gene; V was cut back by 3 bases and J by 3 bases. CDR3 size: 16 residues. The CDR3 is CATSDQAGGATDTQYF. The CDR3 DNA reads TGTGCCACCAGTGATCAAGCGGGGGGAGCGACAGATACGCAGTATTTT.

The V call is TRBV4-1, the J call TRBJ1-2; 8 bases are a match to TRBD1. CDR1 is MGHRA, CDR2 YSYEKL, per germline. This CDR3 comprises 15 residues. The junction had 9 bases not matched to a gene; V was cut back by 3 bases and J by 6 bases. The CDR3 sequence: CASSQGTDREDGYTF. CDR3 DNA: TGCGCCAGCAGCCAGGGAACGGACAGGGAGGATGGCTACACCTTC.

The chain combines TRBV3-1 (or the pseudogene TRBV3-2) with TRBJ2-3; TRBD2 matches at 11 bases. CDR1 and CDR2 (germline): LGHDT, YNNKEL (reference sequence). CDR3 size: 15 residues. J was trimmed by 6 bases and V by 2 bases; bases with no gene match: 4. The CDR3 loop is CASSQQLAGVDTQYF. The CDR3 coding sequence is TGTGCCAGCAGCCAACAACTAGCGGGGGTGGATACGCAGTATTTT.

A few counts support this clone. The junction shows a germline mismatch at one end, possibly a read error. V gene TRBV6-5 combines with J gene TRBJ2-7, with 10 bases that match TRBD1. Germline V gene sequence: CDR1 MNHEY, CDR2 SVGAGI. The CDR3 contains 13 residues. The CDR3 DNA is TGTGCCAGCAGTTCCGTGACAGGGGGCCCTCTTAGCTTC. This sequence encodes CASSSVTGGPLSF.

The rearrangement joins TRBV27 to TRBJ2-7; TRBD1 matches at 7 bases. V lost 8 bases and J lost 7; bases outside the gene matches: 11. The length of the CDR3 is 13 residues. Germline CDR1 and CDR2: MNHEY and SMNVEV (reference sequence). The CDR3 sequence: CASRGPGGFEQYF. For the CDR3, the DNA is TGTGCCAGCCGTGGGCCAGGGGGTTTTGAGCAGTACTTC.

The sample holds a few counts of this clone. The chain joins TRBV27 to TRBJ1-4, with D perhaps matching TRBD1 (5 bases). V dropped 2 bases and J dropped 5 bases, with 6 bases sitting between them. The length of the CDR3 is 13 residues. Germline V gene lookup returns CDR1 MNHEY and CDR2 SMNVEV (reference sequence). The CDR3 sequence: CASSLRQNEKLFF. DNA for the CDR3: TGTGCCAGCAGTTTACGACAGAATGAAAAACTGTTTTTT.

This clone has just one count. This rearrangement joins TRBV5-8 to TRBJ2-4; no reliable D call. Germline V lookup: CDR1 SGHTS, CDR2 YDEGEE. The CDR3 consists of 15 residues. The ends were cut back, 4 bases at V and 0 bases at J, with 11 bases in the middle. The DNA for the CDR3 is TGTGCCAGCAGCCCGGCCTCGGGAGCCAAAAACATTCAGTACTTC. Translation gives CASSPASGAKNIQYF.

The chain uses TRBV6-5 and TRBJ1-6; TRBD1 agrees at 7 bases. Trimming cost V 7 bases and J 7 bases; bases outside gene matches: 4. The CDR3 spans 13 residues. CDR1 and CDR2 from the germline V gene are MNHEY and SVGAGI. CDR3 nucleotide sequence: TGTGCCAGCACCCAGACAGGGAATTCACCCCTCCACTTT. It encodes CASTQTGNSPLHF.

The gene calls are TRBV6-5 and TRBJ1-5, with D perhaps matching TRBD1 (5 bases). The CDR3 has 15 amino acids. The V end was cut by 4 bases, the J end by 5 bases, with 15 bases between. Germline CDR1 and CDR2: MNHEY and SVGAGI. CDR3 nucleotides: TGTGCCAGCAGTTTCCAGGGATTACCCGATCAGCCCCAGCATTTT. This encodes CASSFQGLPDQPQHF.

The V gene is TRBV14, the J gene TRBJ2-1, with 9 bases lining up with TRBD2. The germline V gene encodes CDR1 SGHDN and CDR2 FVKESK. The CDR3 runs 16 residues. The V segment lost 0 bases and the J segment 7 bases; nucleotides outside the gene matches: 7. CDR3 sequence reads: CASSQDWAGGRNEQFF. The CDR3 coding sequence is TGTGCCAGCAGCCAAGATTGGGCGGGGGGGCGTAATGAGCAGTTCTTC. Using reference TRBV14 and TRBJ2-1 for the parts outside the CDR3, the full variable domain is EAGVTQFPSHSVIEKGQTVTLRCDPISGHDNLYWYRRVMGKEIKFLLHFVKESKQDESGMPNNRFLAERTGGTYSTLKVQPAELEDSGVYFCASSQDWAGGRNEQFFGPGTRLTVL.

This clone was recorded only once. This chain links TRBV11-2 with TRBJ1-1; D may be TRBD1 (6 bases). Germline V gene sequence: CDR1 SGHAT, CDR2 FQNNGV. V was trimmed by 3 bases and J by 5 bases, leaving 10 bases between them. This CDR3 has 13 residues. CDR3 protein: CASSFQRGTEAFF. The CDR3 DNA is TGTGCCAGCAGCTTTCAAAGGGGGACTGAAGCTTTCTTT.

The rearrangement links TRBV6-5 to TRBJ2-5; TRBD2 matches 12 bases. The CDR3 extends over 14 amino acids. The germline V gene encodes CDR1 MNHEY and CDR2 SVGAGI. V was clipped by 7 bases and J by 5 bases; unmatched bases: 5. CDR3 loop: CASNPSGGAETQYF. CDR3 DNA sequence: TGTGCCAGCAATCCTAGCGGGGGGGCTGAGACCCAGTACTTC.

The chain recombines TRBV4-1 with TRBJ1-2; 8 positions match TRBD1. Trimming took 0 bases from V and 4 from J; bases not matched to a gene: 7. This CDR3 has 16 residues. Germline assignment: CDR1 MGHRA and CDR2 YSYEKL. The CDR3 nucleotides read TGCGCCAGCAGCCAAGATGGGACAGGCAGGAGCTATGGCTACACCTTC. It encodes CASSQDGTGRSYGYTF.

This clone was observed a handful of times. The J gene is TRBJ2-2, the V gene TRBV28, with D tentatively TRBD2 (5 bases). CDR3 size: 15 residues. Germline assignment: CDR1 MDHEN and CDR2 SYDVKM. Trimming removed 5 bases from V and 4 bases from J, with 14 bases in between. This CDR3 is CASSARARGTGELFF. The CDR3 nucleotides read TGTGCCAGCAGTGCGCGGGCCCGGGGCACCGGGGAGCTGTTTTTT. Based on the CDR3 plus reference TRBV28 and TRBJ2-2, the full variable domain is DVKVTQSSRYLVKRTGEKVFLECVQDMDHENMFWYRQDPGLGLRLIYFSYDVKMKEKGDIPEGYSVSREKKERFSLILESASTNQTSMYLCASSARARGTGELFFGEGSRLTVL.

The chain is built from TRBV30 and TRBJ1-3, with D unresolved. Trimming removed 0 bases from V and 2 bases from J, with 11 bases in between. In germline, CDR1 is GTSNPN, CDR2 SVGIG (reference sequence). The length of the CDR3 is 15 residues. This CDR3 reads CAWSVRHRPGNTIYF. The CDR3 nucleotides are TGTGCCTGGAGTGTACGACACCGACCTGGAAACACCATATATTTT.

V gene TRBV19 combines with J gene TRBJ2-7, with D perhaps matching TRBD2 (6 bases). The CDR3 is 15 residues long. Germline loops: CDR1 LNHDA, CDR2 SQIVND (reference sequence). Trimming removed 3 bases at V and 2 bases at J, with 14 bases between. This chain's CDR3 is CASSIARGGPYEQYF. In DNA, the CDR3 is TGTGCCAGTAGTATCGCGCGGGGAGGTCCCTACGAGCAGTACTTC.

This chain joins TRBV5-4 and TRBJ1-2, with 8 bases aligning to TRBD1. V lost 3 bases and J lost 6; bases outside the gene matches: 7. This CDR3 region has 14 residues. Germline-derived CDR1 and CDR2 are SGHNT and YYREEE (reference sequence). This CDR3 reads CASSSDRGFDGYTF. In DNA form, the CDR3 reads TGTGCCAGCAGCTCAGACAGGGGATTTGATGGCTACACCTTC.

The CDR3 sequence is CASSTGQGLGEQYF. The CDR3 DNA reads as TGTGCCAGCAGCACGGGACAAGGATTGGGGGAGCAGTACTTC. V and J are TRBV11-3 and TRBJ2-7, with a possible D match to TRBD1 (6 bases). V lost 5 bases and J 7 bases, leaving 18 bases between the germline ends. The V gene's germline CDR1 is SGHNT and CDR2 YENEEA. There are 14 residues in the CDR3.

The V call is TRBV5-1, the J call TRBJ1-5, with 9 bases matching TRBD1. J lost 1 base, V lost 7 bases, and 3 bases had no gene match. Per the germline V gene, CDR1 is SGHRS and CDR2 is YFSETQ. The CDR3 totals 14 residues. The CDR3 coding sequence is TGCGCCAGCCGGGACAGGGCCAGCAATCAGCCCCAGCATTTT. Translation gives CASRDRASNQPQHF.

The gene calls are TRBV9 and TRBJ1-2, with TRBD1 identical over 8 bases. Germline CDR1 is SGDLS and CDR2 is YYNGEE. CDR3 length: 14 amino acids. Trimming cost V 3 bases and J 7 bases; bases outside gene matches: 8. CDR3 sequence reads: CASSGTGPSSGYTF. The CDR3 DNA reads as TGTGCCAGCAGCGGGACAGGGCCCTCCTCTGGCTACACCTTC.

This chain connects TRBV5-1 to TRBJ1-2; maybe TRBD1 (5 bases). Germline loops: CDR1 SGHRS, CDR2 YFSETQ. Deletions cut 1 base from V and 7 bases from J, with 11 bases between. This CDR3 region has 13 residues. The CDR3 is CASSLTRVSGYTF. For the CDR3, the DNA is TGCGCCAGCAGCTTGACCAGGGTTAGTGGCTACACCTTC.

The rearrangement uses TRBV6-5 and TRBJ2-1; no clear D gene. The CDR3 has 14 residues. In germline, CDR1 is MNHEY, CDR2 SVGAGI. V lost 5 bases to trimming and J lost 8 bases, with 16 bases between them. CDR3 sequence: CASSRDLPTDEQFF. Written as DNA, the CDR3 is TGTGCCAGCAGTCGTGATCTCCCAACAGATGAGCAGTTCTTC.

V and J are TRBV21-1 and TRBJ1-2; the table gives TRBD1 as D, unverified against the DNA. TRBV21-1 is described as a pseudogene. The CDR3 is 14 amino acids. The chain's CDR3 is CASSRGPRKHGYTF. CDR3 DNA sequence: TGTGCCAGCAGCAGGGGCCCTAGGAAGCATGGCTACACCTTC.